The clone carrying this TCR beta chain has more than one count but fewer than ten. Germline values: CDR1 MGHDK, CDR2 SYGVNS. The CDR3 has 14 amino acids. The V segment lost 3 bases and the J segment 3 bases; nucleotides outside the gene matches: 5. TCRdb used MiXCR to reprocess the 5' RACE reads, holding one entry per CDR3 protein. This table holds fewer than 650,000 distinct CDR3 sequences, approximately 21% found once. The sample belongs to a study of T-cell memory formation after mild COVID-19. The source of this sequence is an adult woman who had mild COVID-19 (a few samples of this study predate the infection). Cell type and time point are not known. The chain uses TRBV25-1 and TRBJ2-7; 7 nucleotides agree with TRBD2. The sequenced material came from PBMCs or a T cell subset sorted from them (not recorded which). The DNA of the CDR3 is TGTGCCAGCAGTGATTTTGCGGGAGTCTACGAGCAGTACTTC. The encoded protein is CASSDFAGVYEQYF.